This T cell receptor (beta chain) was obtained from a study of Ad26.COV2.S vaccination and SARS-CoV-2 variants. Findings of the study overall: Recipients of vaccine and of placebo showed similar breadth of their non-spike TCR repertoires.

The CDR3 spans 16 residues. Germline V gene data show CDR1 as SGHDN and CDR2 as FVKESK. The V gene end was trimmed by 1 base and the J gene end by 7 bases; junction bases not matched to a gene: 8. Concerning this clone: Antigen unknown.

The method was immunoSEQ multiplex PCR; TCRdb's version includes in-frame clones alone and lacks a portion of them. There are more than 120,000 clones in the sample; 86% occur only once, and 4.5% to 6% lies in the top ten. The receptor was derived from a human donor who had recovered from COVID-19. The sequencing used peripheral blood, collected after recovery from COVID-19. The chain is built from TRBV14 and TRBJ2-1; 9 bases align to TRBD2. This CDR3 is CASSQGRGGGENEQFF. The CDR3, as DNA: TGTGCCAGCAGCCAAGGGCGCGGGGGGGGTGAGAATGAGCAGTTCTTC.